This note documents a single T cell receptor (beta chain) sequence. Its antigen is not known. CDR1 and CDR2 (germline): MNHNY, SVGAGI (reference sequence). CDR3 size: 14 residues. V was clipped by 2 bases and J by 2 bases, with 7 bases between them. This sample is part of a study of shared clonotypes between healthy human individuals. Study-wide findings and caveats: When naive CD4 clonotypes were compared across a handful of donors, about 4.8% were shared.

Positively selected for CCR7, the CD45RO-negative cells used as naive CD8 cells excluded terminally differentiated effector memory CD45RA+ cells. It was at deep level that the assay was run. TCRdb's table, derived via immunoSEQ multiplex PCR, lists solely in-frame clones and lacks some. The data hold about 2.1 million clones, with about 93% observed a single time. V and J are TRBV6-6 and TRBJ1-3; no clear D. The sequencing sample was made of naive CD8+ T cells from PBMCs. This receptor was obtained from a man between 18 and 29 years old in good health. Some clones in this sample may be carry-over from other donors' samples. CDR3 DNA sequence: TGTGCCAGCAGTTACCTGACGGCTGGAAACACCATATATTTT. It encodes CASSYLTAGNTIYF.